The present entry profiles one TCR beta chain with its context. V trimming: 4 bases; J trimming: 5 bases; junction bases outside the gene matches: 6. The CDR3 totals 15 residues. Germline V gene sequence: CDR1 MNHEY, CDR2 SVGAGI. This record belongs to a study of blood T cell repertoires in COVID-19. Study overall: The United States, Italy and Spain provided the acute and convalescent COVID-19 samples. PBMCs, B-cell-depleted T cells, or T cells were the source of the cDNA or gDNA that made up the material.

Per the original methods: Cell counts per sample came from amplifying reference gene primers. Clones were read by immunoSEQ multiplex PCR, and TCRdb kept only the in-frame ones, dropping some. The DNA gave D and trimming, while V, J and clone size come from that table. The repertoire consists of around 60,000 clones, with roughly 71% occurring once and the leading ten covering about 34%. The origin of this receptor is a human donor in a cohort sampled during active COVID-19. Sequences were obtained from peripheral blood. The chain employs TRBV6-5 and TRBJ1-1; TRBD1 matches 11 bases. CDR3 residues: CASSWGTGGSTEAFF. The DNA for the CDR3 is TGTGCCAGCAGTTGGGGGACAGGGGGTAGTACTGAAGCTTTCTTT.